Here is one T cell receptor beta chain with its context. What it binds is unknown. This record comes from a study of shared clonotypes between healthy human individuals. For the study at large: A donor's plate count was three for CD4 naive and three for CD4 memory; CD8 naive had two and CD8 memory one.

CD45RO-negative cells were positively selected for CCR7, leaving out terminally differentiated effector memory CD45RA+ cells. All the donors were Caucasian adults who lived in Nashville, Tennessee. General study findings and limits: Clonotype sharing across a handful of donors was observed for around 4.8% of naive CD4 clonotypes.

Original handling: Filtering differed since immunoSEQ provided only junctions, with no quality scores. Assay: immunoSEQ multiplex PCR; the TCRdb copy retains only in-frame clones and omits some. The V and J calls and clone size were taken over from that table, and D and trimming were inferred from the DNA. The repertoire holds millions of clones, with just over 90% as singletons. The germline CDR1 and CDR2 sequences are SGHAT and FQNNGV. J gave up 2 bases and V 7 bases, and 6 bases lay outside the gene matches. This CDR3 is built from 15 residues. The source material was naive CD8+ T cells from PBMCs. V and J are TRBV11-2 and TRBJ2-5, with TRBD2 identical over 11 bases. The receptor comes from a young man in good health. Some clones in this sample may be carry-over from other donors' samples. CDR3 sequence (DNA): TGTGCCAGCAATGACAGGACTAGCGGGCAAGAGACCCAGTACTTC. This encodes CASNDRTSGQETQYF.